This TCR beta chain was obtained from a study of T-cell memory formation after mild COVID-19. Study-level points and caveats: Clones that got smaller from day 15 to 85 had even CD4/CD8, while clones growing later tipped toward CD4+. CD8+ contracting clones occupied EMRA, while CD4+ ones occupied mainly CM and EM.

A note on this clonotype: Its antigen remains unidentified.

TCRdb itself ran the 5' RACE reads through MiXCR, one entry per CDR3 protein. The profile shows 350,000 to 550,000 distinct CDR3 sequences, roughly 17% of them singletons. V shed 3 bases and J shed 4 bases, with 6 bases lying between them. CDR1 is SNHLY, CDR2 FYNNEI, per germline. The CDR3 is 13 residues long. This chain joins TRBV2 and TRBJ2-2; D not resolved. This sequence was found in a man aged 18 to 29 who had mild COVID-19 (a few samples of this study predate the infection). Cell type and time point are not known. The sequenced sample consisted of PBMCs or a T cell subset sorted from them (not recorded which). The DNA of the CDR3 is TGTGCCAGCAGTGATTTGTCCACCGGGGAGCTGTTTTTT. Protein: CASSDLSTGELFF.